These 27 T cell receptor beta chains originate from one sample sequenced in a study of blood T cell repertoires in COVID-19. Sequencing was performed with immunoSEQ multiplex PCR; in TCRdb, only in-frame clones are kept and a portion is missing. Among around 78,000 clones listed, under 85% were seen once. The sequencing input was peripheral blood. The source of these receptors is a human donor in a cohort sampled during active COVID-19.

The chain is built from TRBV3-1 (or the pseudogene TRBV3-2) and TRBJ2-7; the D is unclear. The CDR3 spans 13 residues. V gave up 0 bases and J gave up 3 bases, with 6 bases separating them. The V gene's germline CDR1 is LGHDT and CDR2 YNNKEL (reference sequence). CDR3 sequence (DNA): TGTGCCAGCAGCCAAGATATCGGCTACGAGCAGTACTTC. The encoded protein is CASSQDIGYEQYF.

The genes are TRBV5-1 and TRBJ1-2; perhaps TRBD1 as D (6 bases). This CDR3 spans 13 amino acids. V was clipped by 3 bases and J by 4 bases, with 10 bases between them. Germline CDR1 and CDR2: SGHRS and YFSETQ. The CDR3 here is CASSYKDSYGYTF. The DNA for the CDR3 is TGCGCCAGCAGCTATAAGGACAGCTATGGCTACACCTTC.

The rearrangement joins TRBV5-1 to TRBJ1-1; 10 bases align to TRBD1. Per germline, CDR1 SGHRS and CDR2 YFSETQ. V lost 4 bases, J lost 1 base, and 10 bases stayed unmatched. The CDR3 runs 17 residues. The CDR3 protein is CASSLLDRGAGNTEAFF. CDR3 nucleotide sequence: TGCGCCAGCAGCCTACTGGACAGGGGGGCGGGGAACACTGAAGCTTTCTTT.

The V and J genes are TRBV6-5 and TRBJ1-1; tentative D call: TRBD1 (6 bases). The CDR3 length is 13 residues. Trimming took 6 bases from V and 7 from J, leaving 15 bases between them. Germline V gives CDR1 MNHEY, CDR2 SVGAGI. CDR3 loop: CASSQLGQHEAFF. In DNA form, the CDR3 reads TGTGCCAGCAGCCAACTCGGACAGCATGAAGCTTTCTTT.

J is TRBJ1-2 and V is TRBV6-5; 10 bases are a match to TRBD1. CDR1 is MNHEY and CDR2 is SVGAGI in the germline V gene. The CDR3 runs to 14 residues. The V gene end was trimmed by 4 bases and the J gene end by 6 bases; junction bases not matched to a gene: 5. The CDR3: CASSFDRGRDGYTF. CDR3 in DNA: TGTGCCAGCAGTTTCGACAGGGGGCGGGATGGCTACACCTTC.

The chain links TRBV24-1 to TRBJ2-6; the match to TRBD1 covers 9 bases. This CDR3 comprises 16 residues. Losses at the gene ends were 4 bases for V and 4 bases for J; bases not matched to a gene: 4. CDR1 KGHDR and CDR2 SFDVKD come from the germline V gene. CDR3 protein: CATSEGQGLGANVLTF. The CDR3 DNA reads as TGTGCCACCAGTGAAGGACAGGGGTTAGGGGCCAACGTCCTGACTTTC.

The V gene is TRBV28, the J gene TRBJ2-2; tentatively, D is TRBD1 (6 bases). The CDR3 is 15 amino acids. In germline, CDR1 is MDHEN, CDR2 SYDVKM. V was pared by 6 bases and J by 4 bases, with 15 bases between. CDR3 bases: TGTGCCAGCAGGGGTTTGAGGGGGAGCACCGGGGAGCTGTTTTTT. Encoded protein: CASRGLRGSTGELFF. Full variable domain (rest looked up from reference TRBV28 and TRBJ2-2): DVKVTQSSRYLVKRTGEKVFLECVQDMDHENMFWYRQDPGLGLRLIYFSYDVKMKEKGDIPEGYSVSREKKERFSLILESASTNQTSMYLCASRGLRGSTGELFFGEGSRLTVL.

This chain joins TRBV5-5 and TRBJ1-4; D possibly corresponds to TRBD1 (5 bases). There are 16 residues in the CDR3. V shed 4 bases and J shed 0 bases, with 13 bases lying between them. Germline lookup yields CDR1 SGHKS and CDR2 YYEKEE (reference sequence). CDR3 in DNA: TGTGCCAGCAGCCGGGGGAACACCGCAACTAATGAAAAACTGTTTTTT. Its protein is CASSRGNTATNEKLFF.

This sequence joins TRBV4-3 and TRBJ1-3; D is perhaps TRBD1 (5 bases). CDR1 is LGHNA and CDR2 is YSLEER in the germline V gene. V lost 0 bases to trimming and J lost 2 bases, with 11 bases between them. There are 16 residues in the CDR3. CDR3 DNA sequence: TGCGCCAGCAGCCAAGATCGCGGGGCCCCTGGAAACACCATATATTTT. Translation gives CASSQDRGAPGNTIYF.

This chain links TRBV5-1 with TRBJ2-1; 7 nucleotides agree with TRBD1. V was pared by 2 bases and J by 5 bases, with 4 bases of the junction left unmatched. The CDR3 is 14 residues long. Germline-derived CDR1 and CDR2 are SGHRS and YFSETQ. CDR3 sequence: CASSLRTGNNEQFF. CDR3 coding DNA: TGCGCCAGCAGCTTACGGACAGGTAACAATGAGCAGTTCTTC.

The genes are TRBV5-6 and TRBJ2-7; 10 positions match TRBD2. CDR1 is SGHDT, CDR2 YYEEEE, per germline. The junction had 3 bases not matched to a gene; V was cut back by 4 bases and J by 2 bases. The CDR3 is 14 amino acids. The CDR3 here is CASSLSGGAYEQYF. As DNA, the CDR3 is TGTGCCAGCAGCCTAAGCGGGGGGGCCTACGAGCAGTACTTC. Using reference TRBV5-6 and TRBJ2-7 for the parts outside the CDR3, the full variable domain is DAGVTQSPTHLIKTRGQQVTLRCSPKSGHDTVSWYQQALGQGPQFIFQYYEEEERQRGNFPDRFSGHQFPNYSSELNVNALLLGDSALYLCASSLSGGAYEQYFGPGTRLTVT.

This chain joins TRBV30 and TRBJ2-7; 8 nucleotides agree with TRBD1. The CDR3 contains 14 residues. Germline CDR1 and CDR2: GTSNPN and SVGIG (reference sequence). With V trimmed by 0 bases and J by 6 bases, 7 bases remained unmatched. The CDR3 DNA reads TGTGCCTGGAGTGTGTCCAGGGGGCGTCGCGAGCAGTACTTC. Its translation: CAWSVSRGRREQYF.

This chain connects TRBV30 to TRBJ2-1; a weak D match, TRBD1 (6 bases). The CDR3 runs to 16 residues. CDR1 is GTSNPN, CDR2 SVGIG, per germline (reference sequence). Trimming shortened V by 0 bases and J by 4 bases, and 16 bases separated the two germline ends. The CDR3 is CAWSVRLSQGYNEQFF. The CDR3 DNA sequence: TGTGCCTGGAGTGTACGGTTATCTCAGGGGTACAATGAGCAGTTCTTC.

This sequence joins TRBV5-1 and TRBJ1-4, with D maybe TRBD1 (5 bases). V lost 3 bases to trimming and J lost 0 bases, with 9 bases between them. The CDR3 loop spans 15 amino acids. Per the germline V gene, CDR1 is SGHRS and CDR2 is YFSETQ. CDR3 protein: CASSSQGSTNEKLFF. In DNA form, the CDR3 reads TGCGCCAGCAGCTCTCAGGGTTCAACTAATGAAAAACTGTTTTTT.

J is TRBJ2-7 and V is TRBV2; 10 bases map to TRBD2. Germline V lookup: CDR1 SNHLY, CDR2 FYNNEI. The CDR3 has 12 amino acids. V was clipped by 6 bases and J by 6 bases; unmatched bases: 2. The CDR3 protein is CASSGTSVEQYF. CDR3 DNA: TGTGCCAGCAGCGGGACTAGCGTCGAGCAGTACTTC.

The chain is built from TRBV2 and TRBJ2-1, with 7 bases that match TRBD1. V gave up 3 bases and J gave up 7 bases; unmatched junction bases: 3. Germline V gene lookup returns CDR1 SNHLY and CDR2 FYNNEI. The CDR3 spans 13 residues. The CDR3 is CASSEGTVNEQFF. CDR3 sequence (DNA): TGTGCCAGCAGTGAGGGGACAGTGAATGAGCAGTTCTTC.

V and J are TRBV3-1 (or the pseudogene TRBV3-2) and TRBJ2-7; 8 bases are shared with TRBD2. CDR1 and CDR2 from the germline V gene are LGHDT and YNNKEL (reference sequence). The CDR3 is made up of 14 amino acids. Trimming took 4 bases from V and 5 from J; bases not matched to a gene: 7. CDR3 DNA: TGTGCCAGCAGCCCGACGGGGGGGCGGAACGAGCAGTACTTC. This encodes CASSPTGGRNEQYF.

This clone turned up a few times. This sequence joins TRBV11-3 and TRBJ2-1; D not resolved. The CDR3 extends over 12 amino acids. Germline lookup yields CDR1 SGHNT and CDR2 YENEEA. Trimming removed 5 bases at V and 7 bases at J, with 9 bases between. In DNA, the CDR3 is TGTGCCAGCAGCCGAGACGGGAATGAGCAGTTCTTC. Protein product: CASSRDGNEQFF.

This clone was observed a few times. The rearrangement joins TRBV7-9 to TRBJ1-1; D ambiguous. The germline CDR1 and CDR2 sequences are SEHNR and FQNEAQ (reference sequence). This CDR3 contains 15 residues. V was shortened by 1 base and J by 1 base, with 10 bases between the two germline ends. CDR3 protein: CASSLGGAPNTEAFF. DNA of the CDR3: TGTGCCAGCAGCTTAGGAGGAGCCCCGAACACTGAAGCTTTCTTT.

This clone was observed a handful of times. The CDR3 reads CASSSQGMNTEAFF. In DNA form, the CDR3 reads TGTGCCAGCAGCTCACAGGGGATGAACACTGAAGCTTTCTTT. This chain joins TRBV7-9 and TRBJ1-1; 7 bases agree with TRBD1. Germline V gives CDR1 SEHNR, CDR2 FQNEAQ (reference sequence). Trimming removed 4 bases from V and 0 bases from J; junction bases left unmatched: 2. CDR3 length equals 14 residues.

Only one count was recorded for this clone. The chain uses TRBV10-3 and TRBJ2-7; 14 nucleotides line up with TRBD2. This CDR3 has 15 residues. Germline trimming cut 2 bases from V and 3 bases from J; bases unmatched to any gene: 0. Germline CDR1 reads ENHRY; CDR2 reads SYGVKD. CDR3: CAISEGLAGGYEQYF. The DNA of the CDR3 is TGTGCCATCAGTGAGGGACTAGCGGGGGGCTACGAGCAGTACTTC.

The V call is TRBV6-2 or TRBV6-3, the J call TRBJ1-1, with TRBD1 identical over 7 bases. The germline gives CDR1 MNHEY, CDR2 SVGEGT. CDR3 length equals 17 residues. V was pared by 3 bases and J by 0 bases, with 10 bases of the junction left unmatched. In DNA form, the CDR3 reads TGTGCCAGCAGTTATCCGACACAGGGGCGGATGAACACTGAAGCTTTCTTT. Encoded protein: CASSYPTQGRMNTEAFF.

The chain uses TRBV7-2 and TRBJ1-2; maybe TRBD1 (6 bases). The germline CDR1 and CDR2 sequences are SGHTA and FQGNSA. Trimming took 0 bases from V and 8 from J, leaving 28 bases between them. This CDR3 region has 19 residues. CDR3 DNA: TGTGCCAGCAGCTTAGCCCGGGTCAGAGGGACACCAGGTTCGATAGGCTACACCTTC. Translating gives CASSLARVRGTPGSIGYTF. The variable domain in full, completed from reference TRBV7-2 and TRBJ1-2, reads GAGVSQSPSNKVTEKGKDVELRCDPISGHTALYWYRQSLGQGLEFLIYFQGNSAPDKSGLPSDRFSAERTGGSVSTLTIQRTQQEDSAVYLCASSLARVRGTPGSIGYTFGSGTRLTVV.

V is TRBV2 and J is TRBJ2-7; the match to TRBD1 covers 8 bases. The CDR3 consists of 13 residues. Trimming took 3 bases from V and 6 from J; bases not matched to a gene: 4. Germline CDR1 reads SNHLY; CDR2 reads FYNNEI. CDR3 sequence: CASSDRGLGEQYF. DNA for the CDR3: TGTGCCAGCAGTGACAGGGGGCTTGGCGAGCAGTACTTC.

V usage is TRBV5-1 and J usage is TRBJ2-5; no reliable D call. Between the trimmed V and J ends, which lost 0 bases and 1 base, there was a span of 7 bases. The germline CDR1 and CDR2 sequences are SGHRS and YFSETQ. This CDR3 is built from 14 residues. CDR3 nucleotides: TGCGCCAGCAGCTTGGGAAGTAGCCAAGAGACCCAGTACTTC. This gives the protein CASSLGSSQETQYF.

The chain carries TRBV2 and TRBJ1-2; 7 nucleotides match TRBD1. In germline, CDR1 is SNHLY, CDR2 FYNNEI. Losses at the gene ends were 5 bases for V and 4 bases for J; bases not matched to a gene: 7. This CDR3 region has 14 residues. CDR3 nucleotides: TGTGCCAGCAGTACGGACAGGACAACCTATGGCTACACCTTC. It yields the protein CASSTDRTTYGYTF.

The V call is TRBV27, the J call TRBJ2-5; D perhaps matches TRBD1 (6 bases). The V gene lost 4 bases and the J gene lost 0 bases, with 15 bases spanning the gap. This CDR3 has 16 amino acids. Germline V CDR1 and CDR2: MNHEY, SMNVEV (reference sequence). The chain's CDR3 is CASSSYPTGNQETQYF. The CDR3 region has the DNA TGTGCCAGCAGTTCCTACCCGACAGGCAACCAAGAGACCCAGTACTTC.